This entry concerns a single T cell receptor (beta chain). Germline CDR1 MNHEY, CDR2 SMNVEV (reference sequence). V lost 5 bases and J lost 2; bases outside the gene matches: 3. CDR3 length: 13 amino acids. The sample belongs to a study of T cell changes during pregnancy in multiple sclerosis. Here immunoSEQ multiplex PCR was the method, and the copy in TCRdb shows in-frame clones only, minus some. Of tens of thousands of clones detected, 92% appear once; the ten largest clones hold just over 5.5%. The source is a female donor with multiple sclerosis, enrolled in a pregnancy study. The V and J genes are TRBV27 and TRBJ2-7; 7 nucleotides align to TRBD1. The specimen comprised CD8+ T cells from peripheral blood mononuclear cells, sampled in the third trimester of pregnancy. CDR3 sequence: CASSPGQTYEQYF. In DNA, the CDR3 is TGTGCCAGCAGTCCGGGACAGACCTACGAGCAGTACTTC.